This T cell receptor (beta chain) was sequenced for a study of cytomegalovirus exposure and HLA in healthy donors. V gave up 1 base and J gave up 2 bases; unmatched junction bases: 2. Germline loops: CDR1 SGHNT, CDR2 YENEEA. The CDR3 is 17 residues long. A word on this clone: The antigen is unknown.

Whole-study findings and limits: Segments of the TCR beta V type were, in most cases, productive about 87% or about 30% of the time in an earlier analysis. In a later analysis, several top co-occurrence clusters appeared linked to parvovirus B19, influenza, CMV and Epstein-Barr virus. Analysis was carried out at a later point, and it linked a missense DCLRE1C variant to TCR beta V- and J-gene trimming. Later on, an analysis showed TCR association rates differing by HLA locus, with DRB1 the most and HLA-C the fewest.

A multiplex PCR was run with 60 Vbeta primers and 13 Jbeta primers. Generated by immunoSEQ multiplex PCR, the TCRdb table keeps only in-frame clones and is missing some. The sample's table shows tens of thousands of clones. The TCR comes from a female donor in good health and CMV-seropositive. This rearrangement joins TRBV11-3 to TRBJ2-2; 12 nucleotides match TRBD2. Specimen: PBMCs. CDR3 loop: CASSLGGLAGNTGELFF. The CDR3 nucleotides are TGTGCCAGCAGCTTAGGCGGACTAGCGGGAAACACCGGGGAGCTGTTTTTT. Filled out from reference TRBV11-3 and TRBJ2-2, the complete variable domain reads EAGVVQSPRYKIIEKKQPVAFWCNPISGHNTLYWYLQNLGQGPELLIRYENEEAVDDSQLPKDRFSAERLKGVDSTLKIQPAELGDSAVYLCASSLGGLAGNTGELFFGEGSRLTVL.